The following is a T cell receptor beta chain sequence with its context. The antigen is unknown. Generated by immunoSEQ multiplex PCR, the TCRdb table keeps only in-frame clones and is missing some. The sample lists about 29,000 clones; about 74% were seen once. The data stem from a study of T cell clonotyping in hematopoietic cell transplantation. On the study more broadly: Pretransplant recipient samples were taken after cytoreduction. Study-wide findings and caveats: At the given depth, recipient repertoires were over 95% de novo clonotypes.

The CDR3 runs to 13 residues. Germline CDR1 reads SEHNR; CDR2 reads FQNEAQ (reference sequence). Losses at the gene ends were 4 bases for V and 6 bases for J; bases not matched to a gene: 2. The time point: recipient sample about 28 days before transplant, after cytoreduction. The sequence was obtained from a young woman with chronic myeloid leukemia. Some clones in this sample may be carry-over from other donors' samples. The chain combines TRBV7-9 with TRBJ2-7; 11 nucleotides match TRBD1. The specimen was peripheral blood mononuclear cells, collected before stem cell transplant. The CDR3 nucleotides read TGTGCCAGCAGCTGGACAGGGGGCTCCGAGCAGTACTTC. Translated: CASSWTGGSEQYF. Full variable domain (outside the CDR3, taken from reference TRBV7-9 and TRBJ2-7): DTGVSQNPRHKITKRGQNVTFRCDPISEHNRLYWYRQTLGQGPEFLTYFQNEAQLEKSRLLSDRFSAERPKGSFSTLEIQRTEQGDSAMYLCASSWTGGSEQYFGPGTRLTVT.